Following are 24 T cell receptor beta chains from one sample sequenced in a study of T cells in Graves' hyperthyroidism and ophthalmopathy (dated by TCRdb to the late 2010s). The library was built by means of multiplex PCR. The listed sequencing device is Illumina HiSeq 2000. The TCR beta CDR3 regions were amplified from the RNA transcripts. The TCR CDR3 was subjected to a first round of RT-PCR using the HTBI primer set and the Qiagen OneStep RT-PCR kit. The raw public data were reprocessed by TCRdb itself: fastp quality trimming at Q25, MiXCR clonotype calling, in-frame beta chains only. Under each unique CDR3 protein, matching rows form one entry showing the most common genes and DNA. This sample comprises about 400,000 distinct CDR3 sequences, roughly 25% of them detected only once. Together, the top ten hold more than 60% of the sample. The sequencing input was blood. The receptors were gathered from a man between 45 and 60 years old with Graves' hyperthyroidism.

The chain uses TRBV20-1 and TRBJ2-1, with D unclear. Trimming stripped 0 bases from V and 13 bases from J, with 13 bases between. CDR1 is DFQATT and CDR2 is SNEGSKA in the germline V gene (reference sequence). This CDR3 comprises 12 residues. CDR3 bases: TGCAGTGCTAGAGATTTAGTGTCTCTACAGTTCTTC. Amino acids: CSARDLVSLQFF.

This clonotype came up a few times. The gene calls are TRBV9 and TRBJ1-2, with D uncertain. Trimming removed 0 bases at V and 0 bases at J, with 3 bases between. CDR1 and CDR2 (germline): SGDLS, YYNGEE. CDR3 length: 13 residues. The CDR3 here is CASSVEPNYGYTF. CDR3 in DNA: TGTGCCAGCAGCGTAGAACCTAACTATGGCTACACCTTC. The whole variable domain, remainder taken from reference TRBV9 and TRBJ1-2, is DSGVTQTPKHLITATGQRVTLRCSPRSGDLSVYWYQQSLDQGLQFLIQYYNGEERAKGNILERFSAQQFPDLHSELNLSSLELGDSALYFCASSVEPNYGYTFGSGTRLTVV.

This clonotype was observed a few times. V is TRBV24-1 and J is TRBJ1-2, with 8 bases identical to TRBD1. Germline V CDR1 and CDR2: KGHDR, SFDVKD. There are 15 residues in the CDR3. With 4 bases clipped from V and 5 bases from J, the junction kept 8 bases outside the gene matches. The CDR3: CATSDSGQGRYGYTF. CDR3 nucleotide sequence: TGTGCCACCAGTGACTCCGGACAGGGCCGGTATGGCTACACCTTC.

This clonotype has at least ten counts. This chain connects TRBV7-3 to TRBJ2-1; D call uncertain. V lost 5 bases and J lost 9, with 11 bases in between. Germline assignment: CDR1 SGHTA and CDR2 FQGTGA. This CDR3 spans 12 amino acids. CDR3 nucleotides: TGTGCCAGCAGCCTACCTTCGGGTGAGCAGTTCTTC. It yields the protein CASSLPSGEQFF. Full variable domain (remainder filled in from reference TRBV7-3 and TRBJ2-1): GAGVSQTPSNKVTEKGKYVELRCDPISGHTALYWYRQSLGQGPEFLIYFQGTGAADDSGLPNDRFFAVRPEGSVSTLKIQRTERGDSAVYLCASSLPSGEQFFGPGTRLTVL.

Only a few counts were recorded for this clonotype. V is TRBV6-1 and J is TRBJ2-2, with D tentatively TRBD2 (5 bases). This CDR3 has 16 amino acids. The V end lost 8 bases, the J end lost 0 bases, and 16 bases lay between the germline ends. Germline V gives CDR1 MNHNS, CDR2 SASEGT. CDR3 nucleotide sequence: TGTGCCAGCGCCTCCTATAGCGCACCGAACACCGGGGAGCTGTTTTTT. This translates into CASASYSAPNTGELFF.

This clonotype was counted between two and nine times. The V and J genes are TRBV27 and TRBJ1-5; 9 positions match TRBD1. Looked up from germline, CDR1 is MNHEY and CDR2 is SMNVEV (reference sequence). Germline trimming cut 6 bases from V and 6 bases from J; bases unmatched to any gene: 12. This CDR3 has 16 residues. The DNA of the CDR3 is TGTGCCAGCAGAACCAGTGGACAGGGGCCCAGTCAGCCCCAGCATTTT. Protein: CASRTSGQGPSQPQHF.

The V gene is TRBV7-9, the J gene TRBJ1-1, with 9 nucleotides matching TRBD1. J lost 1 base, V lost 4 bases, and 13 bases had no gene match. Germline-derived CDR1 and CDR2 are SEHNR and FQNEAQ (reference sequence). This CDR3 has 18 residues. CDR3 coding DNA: TGTGCCAGCAGCTCGAGCCCGGGACAGGGAATTTGGAACACTGAAGCTTTCTTT. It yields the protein CASSSSPGQGIWNTEAFF.

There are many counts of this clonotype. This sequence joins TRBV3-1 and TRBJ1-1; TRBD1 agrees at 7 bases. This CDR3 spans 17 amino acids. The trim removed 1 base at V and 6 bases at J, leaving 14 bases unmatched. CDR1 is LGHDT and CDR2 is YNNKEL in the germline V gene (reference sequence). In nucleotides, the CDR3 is TGTGCCAGCAGCCAAGGACAGGGTAGGGCTCTTGGGGCTGAAGCTTTCTTT. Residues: CASSQGQGRALGAEAFF.

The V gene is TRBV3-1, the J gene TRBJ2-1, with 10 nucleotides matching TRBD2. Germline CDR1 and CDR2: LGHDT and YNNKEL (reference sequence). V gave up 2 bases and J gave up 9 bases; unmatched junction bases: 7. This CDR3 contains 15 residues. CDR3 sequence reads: CASSQYLAGEAEQFF. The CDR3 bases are TGTGCCAGCAGCCAATATCTAGCGGGAGAGGCTGAGCAGTTCTTC.

The CDR3 spells CASSQDRTSVNVGKNIQYF. CDR3 bases: TGTGCCAGCAGCCAAGACCGGACTAGCGTTAACGTGGGCAAAAACATTCAGTACTTC. The rearrangement joins TRBV14 to TRBJ2-4; 9 bases match TRBD2. CDR3 length equals 19 residues. The V gene's germline CDR1 is SGHDN and CDR2 FVKESK. V trimming: 0 bases; J trimming: 3 bases; junction bases outside the gene matches: 12.

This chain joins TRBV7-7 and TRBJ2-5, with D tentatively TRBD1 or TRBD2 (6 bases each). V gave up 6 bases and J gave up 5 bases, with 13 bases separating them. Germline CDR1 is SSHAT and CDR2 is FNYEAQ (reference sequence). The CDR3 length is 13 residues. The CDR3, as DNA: TGTGCCAGCAGTGGGGGGCAAATTGAGACCCAGTACTTC. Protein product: CASSGGQIETQYF.

The CDR3 region is CAISVGLDNQPQHF. CDR3 sequence (DNA): TGTGCCATCAGTGTCGGCCTGGACAATCAGCCCCAGCATTTT. The chain has TRBV10-3 and TRBJ1-5; D is uncertain. The length of the CDR3 is 14 residues. Germline V gene lookup returns CDR1 ENHRY and CDR2 SYGVKD. V was pared by 4 bases and J by 3 bases, with 10 bases between.

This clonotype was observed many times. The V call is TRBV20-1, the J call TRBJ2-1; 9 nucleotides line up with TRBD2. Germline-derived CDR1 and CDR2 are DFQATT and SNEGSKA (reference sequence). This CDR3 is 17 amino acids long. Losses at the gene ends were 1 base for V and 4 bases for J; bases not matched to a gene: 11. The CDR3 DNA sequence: TGCAGTGCTAGAGGGGGTAGCGGGAGAACTCGATACAATGAGCAGTTCTTC. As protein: CSARGGSGRTRYNEQFF.

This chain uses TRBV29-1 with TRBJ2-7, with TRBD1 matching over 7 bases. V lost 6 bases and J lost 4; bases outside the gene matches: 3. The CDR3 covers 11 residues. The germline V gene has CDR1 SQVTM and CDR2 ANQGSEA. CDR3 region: CSVVTGYEQYF. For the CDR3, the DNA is TGCAGCGTGGTGACAGGGTACGAGCAGTACTTC.

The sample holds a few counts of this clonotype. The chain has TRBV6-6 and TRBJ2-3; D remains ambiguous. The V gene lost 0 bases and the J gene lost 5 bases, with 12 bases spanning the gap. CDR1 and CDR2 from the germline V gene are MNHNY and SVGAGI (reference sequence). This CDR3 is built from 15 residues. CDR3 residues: CASSYSIGAGDTQYF. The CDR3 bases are TGTGCCAGCAGTTACTCGATTGGAGCAGGAGATACGCAGTATTTT.

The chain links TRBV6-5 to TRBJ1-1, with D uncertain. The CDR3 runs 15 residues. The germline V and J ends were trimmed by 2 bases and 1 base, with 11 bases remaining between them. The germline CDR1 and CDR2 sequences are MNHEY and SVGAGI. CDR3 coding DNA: TGTGCCAGCAGTTACGGGATTCGACAGAACACTGAAGCTTTCTTT. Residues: CASSYGIRQNTEAFF.

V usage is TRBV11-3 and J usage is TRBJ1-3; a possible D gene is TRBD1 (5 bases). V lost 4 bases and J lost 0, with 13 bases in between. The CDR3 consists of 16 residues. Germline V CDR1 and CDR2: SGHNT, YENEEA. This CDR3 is CASSSSRGTSGNTIYF. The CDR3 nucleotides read TGTGCCAGCAGCTCATCAAGGGGTACCTCTGGAAACACCATATATTTT.

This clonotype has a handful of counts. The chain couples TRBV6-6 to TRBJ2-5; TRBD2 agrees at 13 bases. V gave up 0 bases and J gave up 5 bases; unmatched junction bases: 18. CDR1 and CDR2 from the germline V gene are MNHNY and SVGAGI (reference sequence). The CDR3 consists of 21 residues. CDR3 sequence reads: CASSYSKTPLAGGPPWETQYF. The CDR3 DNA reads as TGTGCCAGCAGTTACTCGAAAACCCCACTAGCGGGAGGGCCCCCTTGGGAGACCCAGTACTTC.

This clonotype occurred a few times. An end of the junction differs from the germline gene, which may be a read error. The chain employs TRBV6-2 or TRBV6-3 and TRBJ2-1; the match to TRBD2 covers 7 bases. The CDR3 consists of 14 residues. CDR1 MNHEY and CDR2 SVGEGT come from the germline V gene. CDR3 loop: CASSGTLAINEQLF. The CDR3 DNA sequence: TGTGCCAGCAGTGGCACACTAGCGATCAATGAGCAGCTCTTC.

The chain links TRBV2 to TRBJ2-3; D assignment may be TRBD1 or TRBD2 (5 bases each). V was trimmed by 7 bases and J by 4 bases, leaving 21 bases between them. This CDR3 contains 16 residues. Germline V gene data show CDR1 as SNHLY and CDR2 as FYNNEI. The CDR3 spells CASTPSGGLGPDTQYF. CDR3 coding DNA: TGTGCCAGCACCCCAAGTGGGGGTTTAGGGCCAGATACGCAGTATTTT.

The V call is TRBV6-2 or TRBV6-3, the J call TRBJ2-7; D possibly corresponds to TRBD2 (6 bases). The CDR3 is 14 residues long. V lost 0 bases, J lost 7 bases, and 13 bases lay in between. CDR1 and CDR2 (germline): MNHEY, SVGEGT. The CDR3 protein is CASSYSSNGGEQYF. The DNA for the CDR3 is TGTGCCAGCAGTTACTCGAGTAATGGGGGGGAGCAGTACTTC.

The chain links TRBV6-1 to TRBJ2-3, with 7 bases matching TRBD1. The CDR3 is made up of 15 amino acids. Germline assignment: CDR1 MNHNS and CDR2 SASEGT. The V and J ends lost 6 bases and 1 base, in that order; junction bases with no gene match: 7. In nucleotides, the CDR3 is TGTGCCAGCAGCGAGGGACAGACTCGCACAGATACGCAGTATTTT. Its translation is CASSEGQTRTDTQYF.

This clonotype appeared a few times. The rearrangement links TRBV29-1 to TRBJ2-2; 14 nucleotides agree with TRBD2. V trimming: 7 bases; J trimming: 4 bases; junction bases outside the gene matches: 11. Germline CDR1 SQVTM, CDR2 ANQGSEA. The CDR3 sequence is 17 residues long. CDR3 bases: TGCAGCGCCGAGCTGGGACTAGCGGGAGTAGGCACCGGGGAGCTGTTTTTT. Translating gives CSAELGLAGVGTGELFF.

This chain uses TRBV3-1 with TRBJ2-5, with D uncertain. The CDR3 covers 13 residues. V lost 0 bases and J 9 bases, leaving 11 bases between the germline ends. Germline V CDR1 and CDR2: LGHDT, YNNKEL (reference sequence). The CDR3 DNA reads TGTGCCAGCAGCCAAGACCACCTTTCGTCCCAGTACTTC. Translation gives CASSQDHLSSQYF.